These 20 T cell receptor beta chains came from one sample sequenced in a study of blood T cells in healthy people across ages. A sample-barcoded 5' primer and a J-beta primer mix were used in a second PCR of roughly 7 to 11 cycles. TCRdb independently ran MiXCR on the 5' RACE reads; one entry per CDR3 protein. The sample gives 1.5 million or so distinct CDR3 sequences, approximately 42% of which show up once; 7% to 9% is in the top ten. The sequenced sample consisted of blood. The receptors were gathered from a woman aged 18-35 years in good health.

Written as DNA, the CDR3 is TGTGCCAGCAGTTCAATGGGCAATGAGCAGTTCTTC. Its protein is CASSSMGNEQFF. The rearrangement joins TRBV12-3 or TRBV12-4 to TRBJ2-1; D is undetermined. The CDR3 has 12 amino acids. V lost 4 bases, J lost 6 bases, and 7 bases lay in between.

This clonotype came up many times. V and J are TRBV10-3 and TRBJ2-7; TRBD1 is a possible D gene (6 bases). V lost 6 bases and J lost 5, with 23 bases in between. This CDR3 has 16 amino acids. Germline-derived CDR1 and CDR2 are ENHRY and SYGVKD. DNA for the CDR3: TGTGCCATCAGGGCCATTTTAGGGGGAGCGATCAACGAGCAGTACTTC. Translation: CAIRAILGGAINEQYF.

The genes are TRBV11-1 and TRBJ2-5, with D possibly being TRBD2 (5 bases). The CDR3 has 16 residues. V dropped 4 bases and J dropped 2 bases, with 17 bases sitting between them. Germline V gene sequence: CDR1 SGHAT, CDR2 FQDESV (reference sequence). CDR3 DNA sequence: TGTGCCAGCAGCTCCTCACGGGGTAGCGAACAAGAGACCCAGTACTTC. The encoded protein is CASSSSRGSEQETQYF. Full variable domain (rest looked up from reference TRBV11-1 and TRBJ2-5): EAEVAQSPRYKITEKSQAVAFWCDPISGHATLYWYRQILGQGPELLVQFQDESVVDDSQLPKDRFSAERLKGVDSTLKIQPAELGDSAMYLCASSSSRGSEQETQYFGPGTRLLVL.

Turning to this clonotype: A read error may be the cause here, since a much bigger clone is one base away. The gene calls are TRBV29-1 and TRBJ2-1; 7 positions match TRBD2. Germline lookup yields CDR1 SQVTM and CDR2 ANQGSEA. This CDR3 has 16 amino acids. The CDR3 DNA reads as TGCAGCGTTGAAGATCCGGTGGCTAGCGGCTACAATGGGCAGTTCTTC. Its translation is CSVEDPVASGYNGQFF.

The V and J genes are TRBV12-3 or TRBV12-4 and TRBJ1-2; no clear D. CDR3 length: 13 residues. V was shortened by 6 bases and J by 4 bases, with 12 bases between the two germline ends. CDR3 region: CASSLRRAYGYTF. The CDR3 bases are TGTGCCAGCAGCCTCCGACGGGCCTATGGCTACACCTTC.

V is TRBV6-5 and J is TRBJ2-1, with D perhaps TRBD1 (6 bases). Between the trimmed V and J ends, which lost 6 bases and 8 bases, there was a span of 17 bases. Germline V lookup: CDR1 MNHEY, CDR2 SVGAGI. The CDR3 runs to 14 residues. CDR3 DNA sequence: TGTGCCAGCAGCCTAATACAGGGTACGGATGAGCAGTTCTTC. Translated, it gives CASSLIQGTDEQFF.

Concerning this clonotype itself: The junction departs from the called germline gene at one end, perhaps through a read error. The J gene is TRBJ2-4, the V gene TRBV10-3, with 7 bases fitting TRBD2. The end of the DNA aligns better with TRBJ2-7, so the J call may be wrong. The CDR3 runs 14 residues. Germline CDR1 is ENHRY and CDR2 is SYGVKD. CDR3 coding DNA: TGTGCCGTCAGTGAGTCGGCAAGCGGGGTCGAGCAGTACTTC. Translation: CAVSESASGVEQYF.

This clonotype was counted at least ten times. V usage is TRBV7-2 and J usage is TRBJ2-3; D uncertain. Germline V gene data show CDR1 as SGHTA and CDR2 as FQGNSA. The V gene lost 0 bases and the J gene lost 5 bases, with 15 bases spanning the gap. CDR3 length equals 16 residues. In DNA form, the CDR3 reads TGTGCCAGCAGCTTAGCGGCGAGACTCCCCGAAGATACGCAGTATTTT. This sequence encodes CASSLAARLPEDTQYF. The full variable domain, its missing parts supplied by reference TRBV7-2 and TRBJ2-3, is GAGVSQSPSNKVTEKGKDVELRCDPISGHTALYWYRQSLGQGLEFLIYFQGNSAPDKSGLPSDRFSAERTGGSVSTLTIQRTQQEDSAVYLCASSLAARLPEDTQYFGPGTRLTVL.

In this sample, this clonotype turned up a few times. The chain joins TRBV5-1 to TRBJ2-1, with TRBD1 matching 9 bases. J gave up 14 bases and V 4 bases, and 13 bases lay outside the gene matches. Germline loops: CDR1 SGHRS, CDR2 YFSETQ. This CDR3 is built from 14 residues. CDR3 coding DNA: TGCGCCAGCAGCGCCAAACCTAATTGGGACAGGGAGTTCTTC. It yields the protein CASSAKPNWDREFF.

DNA of the CDR3: TGTGCCAGCAGTTTCGACAGGGGGCCGGGGACTGAAGCTTTCTTT. Encoded protein: CASSFDRGPGTEAFF. The chain is built from TRBV12-3 or TRBV12-4 and TRBJ1-1, with 10 bases that match TRBD1. The J segment lost 5 bases and the V segment lost 3 bases, leaving 6 bases of the junction unmatched. The CDR3 sequence is 15 residues long.

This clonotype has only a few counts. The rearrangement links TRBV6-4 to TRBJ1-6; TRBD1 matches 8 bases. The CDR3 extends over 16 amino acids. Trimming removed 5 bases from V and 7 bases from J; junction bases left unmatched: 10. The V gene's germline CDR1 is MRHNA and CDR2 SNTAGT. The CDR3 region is CASSRTGRERNSPLHF. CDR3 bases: TGTGCCAGCAGTAGGACAGGGCGAGAACGAAATTCACCCCTCCACTTT.

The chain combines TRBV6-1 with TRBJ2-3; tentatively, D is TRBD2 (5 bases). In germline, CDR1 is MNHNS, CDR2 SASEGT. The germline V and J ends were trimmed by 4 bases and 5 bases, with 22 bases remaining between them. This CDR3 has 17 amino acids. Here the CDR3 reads CASSGAWGFGRGDTQYF. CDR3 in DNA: TGTGCCAGCAGTGGCGCTTGGGGTTTCGGCCGGGGAGATACGCAGTATTTT.

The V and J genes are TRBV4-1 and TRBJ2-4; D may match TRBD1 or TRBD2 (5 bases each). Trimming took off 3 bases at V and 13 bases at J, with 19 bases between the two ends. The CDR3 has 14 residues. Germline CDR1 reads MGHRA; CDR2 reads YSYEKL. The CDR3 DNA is TGCGCCAGCAGCCATCCCGGAAAGGTGGGGGAGCAGTACTTC. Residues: CASSHPGKVGEQYF.

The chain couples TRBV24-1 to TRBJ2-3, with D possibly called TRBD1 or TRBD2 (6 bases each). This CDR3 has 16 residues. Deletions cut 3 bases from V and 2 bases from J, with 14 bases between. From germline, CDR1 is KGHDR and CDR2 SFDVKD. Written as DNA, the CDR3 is TGTGCCACCAGTGATACCGGGGGCGGAAACACAGATACGCAGTATTTT. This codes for CATSDTGGGNTDTQYF.

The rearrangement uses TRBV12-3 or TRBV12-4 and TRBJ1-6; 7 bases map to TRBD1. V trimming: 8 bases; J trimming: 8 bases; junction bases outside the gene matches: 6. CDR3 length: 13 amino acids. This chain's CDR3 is CASWDSPHSPLHF. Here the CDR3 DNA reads TGTGCCAGCTGGGACAGTCCACATTCACCCCTCCACTTT.

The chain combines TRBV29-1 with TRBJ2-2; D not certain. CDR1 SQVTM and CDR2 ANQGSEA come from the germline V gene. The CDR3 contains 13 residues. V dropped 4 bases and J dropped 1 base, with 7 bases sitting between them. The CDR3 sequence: CSVAHRNTGELFF. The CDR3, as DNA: TGCAGCGTTGCCCACCGGAACACCGGGGAGCTGTTTTTT.

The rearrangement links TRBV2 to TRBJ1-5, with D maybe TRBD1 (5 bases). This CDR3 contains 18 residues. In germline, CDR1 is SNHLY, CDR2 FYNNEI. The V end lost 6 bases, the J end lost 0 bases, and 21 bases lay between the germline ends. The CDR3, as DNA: TGTGCCAGCAGCGCAACCGGACACCTAAATTATAGCAATCAGCCCCAGCATTTT. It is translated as CASSATGHLNYSNQPQHF.

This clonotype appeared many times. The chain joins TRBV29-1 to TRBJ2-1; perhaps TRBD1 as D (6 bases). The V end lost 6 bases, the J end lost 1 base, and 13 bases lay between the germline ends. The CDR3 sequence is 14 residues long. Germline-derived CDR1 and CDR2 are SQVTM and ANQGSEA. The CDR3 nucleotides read TGCAGCGTGGGAGACAGGAGATCCTACAATGAGCAGTTCTTC. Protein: CSVGDRRSYNEQFF.

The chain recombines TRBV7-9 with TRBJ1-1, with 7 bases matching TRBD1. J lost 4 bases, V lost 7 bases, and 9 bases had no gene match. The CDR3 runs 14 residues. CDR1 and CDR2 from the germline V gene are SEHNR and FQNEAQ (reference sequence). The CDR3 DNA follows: TGTGCCAGCACACCCTCAGGGGGGTTCACTGAAGCTTTCTTT. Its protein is CASTPSGGFTEAFF.

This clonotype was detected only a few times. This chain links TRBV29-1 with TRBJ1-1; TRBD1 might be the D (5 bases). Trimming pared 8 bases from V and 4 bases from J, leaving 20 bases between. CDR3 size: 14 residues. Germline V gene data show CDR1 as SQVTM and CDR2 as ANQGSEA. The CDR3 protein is CSLSSPGSGTEAFF. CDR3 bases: TGCAGCCTCTCGTCCCCAGGGTCTGGCACTGAAGCTTTCTTT.